This TCR beta chain emerged from a study of cytomegalovirus exposure and HLA in healthy donors (dated 2017 in TCRdb). Notes on the research overall: An earlier analysis of fewer than 750 of the donors reported about 260 Gb of sequence data and some 110 million unique TCR beta sequences obtained from about 170 million T cells. Among 350 to 400 genotyped donors of the cohort, an average of approximately 250,000 unique TCR beta nucleotide sequences were sequenced per donor, about a sixth of them non-productive. HLA typing included class I and class II loci at four-digit resolution. About five DR-DQ haplotypes were treated as single units for association and clustering because of strong linkage in the cohort. A later analysis re-examined previously published TCR beta repertoires from over 500 donors and added high-resolution HLA genotyping to investigate patterns of TCR occurrence. Donor age, sex, ethnicity and CMV serostatus were compiled together with the repertoire data. High-throughput TCR immunosequencing, statistical association of individual TCRs with disease status, and machine learning were combined to predict cytomegalovirus infection status. Typing coverage varied by locus: roughly 620-640 donors for A, B, C, DRB1 and DQB1; some 520 for DQA1; approximately 610 for DPA1; 450 to 480 for DPB1. All discovery cohort repertoires had been generated using a single sequencing platform. The study aimed to test whether signatures of past pathogen exposure could be identified by cataloging public T cell receptors. The study profiled the T cell repertoires of 500 to 800 subjects by immunosequencing and related them to cytomegalovirus serostatus. Of the 350 to 400 genotyped donors, about 80% fell in the genetic ancestry cluster associated with self-reported Caucasian donors. Along with the approximately 700-subject first cohort, a separate validation cohort of 120 different subjects was used. In the later analysis, no new phenotypic data were used to find candidate immune exposures; instead, reliance was placed on TCR beta sequences and their occurrence across donors. In a later genetic analysis, genome-wide SNP genotypes for 398 of the 666 donors were used, and that subset was treated as a discovery cohort. Roughly 300 gigabases of sequencing data and tens of millions of unique TCR sequences were included in an early release covering about 620 HLA-typed donors. To decide whether each TCR beta V gene segment behaved as functional or pseudogenic, an earlier analysis of over 500 of the donors relied on high-throughput TCR beta sequencing. Study-level results and caveats: Because HLA typing was missing for some donors at each locus, association tests included only the typed subset. Only TCR beta chains were sequenced in this cohort, and the absence of alpha or paired-chain data limited detectable features. A later analysis found that TCR association rates varied across HLA loci, with DRB1 alleles showing the most associated TCRs and HLA-C alleles the fewest. Across donors, most TCR sequences were observed very rarely, whereas some public TCRs were present in many individuals. The study gave a list of 150 to 200 TCR beta chains associated with cytomegalovirus. According to a later analysis, parvovirus B19, influenza, CMV and Epstein-Barr virus appeared linked to several top co-occurrence clusters. Cytomegalovirus status was reported to be diagnosed by the classifier with high specificity and sensitivity in both the original and validation cohorts. The presence/absence analyses assumed that sequencing depth was roughly uniform across donors, and that assumption may not be true. Most CMV-associated TCR beta chains appeared to be HLA-restricted in a later analysis, and the HLA associations seemed to be driven largely by CMV exposure. The 87-base-pair reads could not distinguish some IMGT-functional V segments, including TRBV6-2 and TRBV6-3, so those segments were excluded. The authors suggested that the approach could potentially be generalized to other disease states and immunological phenotypes. An association between a missense DCLRE1C variant and V-gene and J-gene trimming of TCR beta chains was found in a later genetic analysis and replicated in an independent cohort. Specific HLA alleles were associated with 18,000 or so TCR beta sequences at a false discovery rate of 0.05 in a later analysis. In an earlier analysis of about 600 of the donors, most TCR beta V segments appeared in productive rearrangements about 87% or about 30% of the time, broadly matching IMGT annotations. About 15 rarely observed V segments, including chromosome 9 orphons, were excluded from the earlier analysis of approximately 500 of the donors because counts were too low. When HLA alleles, especially DR and DQ, strongly co-occurred, attributing TCR associations to individual alleles was difficult. In a later analysis, HLA-associated TCR beta chains showed more clonal expansion and lower generation probabilities than non-associated chains that were equally common. For the cohort, immune exposure information was limited to CMV serostatus. A group of highly shared sequence variants was considered likely to be a technical artifact of the sequencing pipeline. In a later genetic analysis, fewer N-insertions in productive TCRs were reported among donors in an Asian-associated ancestry cluster than the roughly 700-donor mean. A few of the identified cytomegalovirus-associated TCR beta chains were confirmed in vitro to be specific for cytomegalovirus antigens. A further reported finding was that TCR beta sequences accurately predicted the HLA-A and HLA-B alleles for most subjects in the first cohort. Correlated functional status among segregating V segments might be attributable to linkage disequilibrium, but an unknown experimental factor could not be ruled out.

CDR1 and CDR2, looked up from the germline V gene, are ENHRY and SYGVKD. The cysteine opens and the phenylalanine closes a CDR3 of 14 amino acids. Just CDR3 DNA is preserved here, 42 bases in frame from base 1. The library was built by means of the immunoSEQ multiplex PCR assay. A mixture of 60 forward primers for TCR Vbeta segments and 13 reverse primers for TCR Jbeta segments was used in the multiplex PCR. The CDR3 region of rearranged TCR beta genes was amplified from genomic DNA with a multiplex PCR assay. The amplified TCR beta libraries were sequenced on the Illumina HiSeq System as 87-base-pair reads. As for how the authors treated the data: Across the 700 or so repertoires, a later analysis counted about 81 million unique TCR beta chains, approximately 12 million of which were shared by at least two donors. Raw reads were error-corrected and collapsed into unique sequences by a nearest-neighbor algorithm in which closely related sequences were merged to remove PCR and sequencing errors. CDR3 sequences were aligned to IMGT reference sequences to assign V, D and J gene segments. For a sequence to be retained, at least a six-nucleotide match to both a V gene segment and a J gene segment was required. Rearrangements were called productive when the CDR3 lacked stop codons and stayed in frame with V and J; all others were non-productive. CDR3 was defined by IMGT convention, running from the second conserved V-encoded cysteine to the conserved J-encoded phenylalanine. The earlier analysis of about 590 of the donors excluded sequences that lacked an unambiguous match to a single V gene segment. An earlier analysis of almost 600 of the donors classified V segments as functional when productive rearrangements were above 56.7% and as segregating when the standard deviation between donors was above 5%. A statistical classification framework was built for diagnosing cytomegalovirus status from the catalog of TCR beta chain sequences. In a later analysis, V and J genes were assigned by comparing TCR nucleotide sequences against IMGT/GENE-DB human TR gene sequences. In a later analysis, CDR3 sequences and most-parsimonious VDJ recombination scenarios were assigned using the TCRdist pipeline. A later analysis defined each TCR beta chain by its CDR3 amino acid sequence plus V-gene family, and excluded reads lacking a unique V-gene family. In a later analysis, a few hundred highly shared, low-generation-probability nucleotide sequences were removed to address suspected cross-contamination and a sequencing artifact. A later analysis calculated a clonal expansion index for each public chain from normalized within-repertoire ranks of inferred template counts. In a later analysis, generation probabilities were computed with a VDJ recombination model fitted to out-of-frame rearrangements, and the resulting probabilities were checked against IGoR. Hypergeometric tests were used in a later analysis to score TCR-TCR, TCR-HLA and TCR-CMV co-occurrence, with a repertoire-size bias correction applied to the TCR pairs. A later analysis estimated false discovery rates by permuting HLA or CMV assignments 20 times. In a later analysis, co-occurring TCRs were grouped using DBSCAN, and TCRdist sequence similarity was added for clustering within HLA-allele-positive subsets. Co-occurrence clustering excluded repertoires with fewer than 30,000 or more than 120,000 public chains, plus five with anomalous nucleotide sharing. TCRdb retrieved this table from immuneACCESS and kept in-frame rearrangements only. Not all clones are present; in checked studies, unresolved V genes account for under half, and no reason is known for the remainder. The DNA was the basis for D and trimming; V, J and clone size are from that table. The sample data list some 270,000 clones, and about nine tenths of these were observed just once. Together, the top ten hold about 1.7% of the sample.

In total, approximately 700 healthy bone marrow donors made up the cohort. At the time of sampling, all cohort members were nominally healthy, though unrecorded immune exposures were likely present. The donor was CMV seronegative and was included in the group of under 450 seronegative cohort members. Every donor gave a peripheral blood sample, and the peripheral blood mononuclear cells from that sample were used for TCR beta sequencing. Genomic DNA was extracted from the blood cell samples with the Qiagen DNeasy Blood Extraction Kit. Concerning this clone: Its antigen is not yet known. The junction differs from germline at one of its ends, possibly a read error.

Sequencing was carried out using PBMCs. The source is a girl aged 2 to 10 in good health and CMV-seronegative. In this chain, TRBV10-3 is recombined with TRBJ1-1, with the identity of the D gene unclear. The CDR3 amino acid sequence is: CAIREGSVNTEAFF. The nucleotides read TGTGCCATCAGGGAGGGCAGCGTGAATACTGAAGCTTTCTTT.